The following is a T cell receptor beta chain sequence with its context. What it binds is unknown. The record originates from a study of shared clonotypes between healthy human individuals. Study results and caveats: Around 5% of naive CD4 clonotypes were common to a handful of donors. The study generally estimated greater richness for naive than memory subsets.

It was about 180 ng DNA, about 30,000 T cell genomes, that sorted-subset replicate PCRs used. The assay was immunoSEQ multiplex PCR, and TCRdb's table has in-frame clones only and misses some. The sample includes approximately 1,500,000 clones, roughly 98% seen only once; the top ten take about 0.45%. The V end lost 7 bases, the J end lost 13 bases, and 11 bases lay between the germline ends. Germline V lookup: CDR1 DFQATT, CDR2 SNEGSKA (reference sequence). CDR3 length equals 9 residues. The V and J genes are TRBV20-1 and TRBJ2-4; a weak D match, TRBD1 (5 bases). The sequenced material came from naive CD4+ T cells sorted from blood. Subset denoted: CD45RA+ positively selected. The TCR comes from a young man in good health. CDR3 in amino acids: CSGSTEQYF. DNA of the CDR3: TGCAGTGGATCGACAGAGCAGTACTTC.